One sample yielded the 26 T cell receptor beta chains listed below, sequenced in a study of blood T cell repertoires in COVID-19. Using immunoSEQ multiplex PCR, the repertoire was profiled, and TCRdb retains in-frame clones only, with some absent. The table has about 130,000 clones, almost 70% seen once. The sample taken for sequencing was peripheral blood. Receptors originate from a woman in her 70s with acute or convalescent COVID-19.

The rearrangement uses TRBV5-1 and TRBJ2-1; TRBD2 matches 8 bases. This CDR3 has 16 residues. Germline trimming cut 4 bases from V and 0 bases from J; bases unmatched to any gene: 6. From germline, CDR1 is SGHRS and CDR2 YFSETQ. CDR3 bases: TGCGCCAGCAGCACCAGAGGGACTAGCTCCTACAATGAGCAGTTCTTC. It yields the protein CASSTRGTSSYNEQFF.

This clone is a singleton in its sample. The chain joins TRBV19 to TRBJ2-3; TRBD2 agrees at 10 bases. V lost 3 bases and J lost 3; bases outside the gene matches: 3. The CDR3 consists of 15 residues. Germline V gene sequence: CDR1 LNHDA, CDR2 SQIVND (reference sequence). The CDR3 sequence is CASSITAGGTDTQYF. The CDR3 DNA sequence: TGTGCCAGTAGTATTACAGCGGGAGGGACAGATACGCAGTATTTT.

The CDR3 protein is CATSREARDYGYTF. The CDR3 DNA follows: TGTGCCACCAGCAGAGAGGCCAGGGACTATGGCTACACCTTC. The gene calls are TRBV15 and TRBJ1-2, with D perhaps TRBD1 (5 bases). Germline CDR1 and CDR2: LNHNV and YYDKDF (reference sequence). This CDR3 contains 14 residues. Trimming shortened V by 0 bases and J by 3 bases, and 8 bases separated the two germline ends. Together with reference TRBV15 and TRBJ1-2, the CDR3 gives the full variable domain: DAMVIQNPRYQVTQFGKPVTLSCSQTLNHNVMYWYQQKSSQAPKLLFHYYDKDFNNEADTPDNFQSRRPNTSFCFLDIRSPGLGDTAMYLCATSREARDYGYTFGSGTRLTVV.

CDR3: CASSGTSGSSYNEQFF. CDR3 coding DNA: TGTGCCAGCAGCGGGACTAGCGGCAGCTCCTACAATGAGCAGTTCTTC. The genes are TRBV21-1 and TRBJ2-1; TRBD2 is taken as the D call from the table, unchecked against the DNA. TRBV21-1 is assigned pseudogene status. The CDR3 contains 16 residues.

This clone was seen only a few times. The CDR3: CASSPPSSGTDTQYF. Here the CDR3 DNA reads TGTGCCAGCTCACCACCTAGCTCCGGCACAGATACGCAGTATTTT. J is TRBJ2-3 and V is TRBV18; D gene uncertain. Between the trimmed V and J ends, which lost 0 bases and 1 base, there was a span of 8 bases. Germline CDR1 KGHSH, CDR2 LQKENI. CDR3 length: 15 residues.

This chain joins TRBV5-6 and TRBJ1-2; 7 bases agree with TRBD1. CDR3 length: 16 amino acids. The germline V gene has CDR1 SGHDT and CDR2 YYEEEE. Losses at the gene ends were 3 bases for V and 8 bases for J; bases not matched to a gene: 16. This CDR3 reads CASSSDRSNRARGYTF. DNA of the CDR3: TGTGCCAGCAGCTCGGACAGGAGCAATCGCGCGCGGGGCTACACCTTC.

The J gene is TRBJ1-5, the V gene TRBV25-1; no reliable D call. With 4 bases removed from V and 3 bases from J, the gap between germline ends came to 10 bases. The germline V gene encodes CDR1 MGHDK and CDR2 SYGVNS. The CDR3 loop spans 14 amino acids. The DNA for the CDR3 is TGTGCCAGCAGTGGTCCCCGGGACAATCAGCCCCAGCATTTT. It translates to CASSGPRDNQPQHF.

The chain combines TRBV7-2 with TRBJ2-7; 14 bases agree with TRBD2. V trimming: 4 bases; J trimming: 2 bases; junction bases outside the gene matches: 4. The CDR3 sequence is 16 residues long. Germline V gene lookup returns CDR1 SGHTA and CDR2 FQGNSA. The CDR3 sequence is CASSSGTSGGTYEQYF. The CDR3 DNA is TGTGCCAGCAGCTCCGGGACTAGCGGGGGCACCTACGAGCAGTACTTC.

This chain connects TRBV10-3 to TRBJ1-5; D is perhaps TRBD1 (5 bases). Germline V CDR1 and CDR2: ENHRY, SYGVKD. This CDR3 has 13 amino acids. Trimming took 9 bases from V and 1 from J, leaving 10 bases between them. CDR3 nucleotides: TGTGCCATACAGGACGGGAGCAATCAGCCCCAGCATTTT. Its translation: CAIQDGSNQPQHF.

This clone was recorded at least ten times. The V gene is TRBV10-2, the J gene TRBJ2-7, with D maybe TRBD1 (7 bases). The CDR3 sequence is 14 residues long. The germline gives CDR1 WSHSY, CDR2 SAAADI. Trimming cost V 8 bases and J 5 bases, with 19 bases left between them. The CDR3 DNA follows: TGCGCCAGCGGCGGGTCAGGGGGGCTCGACGAGCAGTACTTC. This gives the protein CASGGSGGLDEQYF.

This clone has just one count. The chain combines TRBV29-1 with TRBJ1-2, with 9 bases that match TRBD1. Losses at the gene ends were 7 bases for V and 5 bases for J; bases not matched to a gene: 8. CDR1 and CDR2 (germline): SQVTM, ANQGSEA. The CDR3 covers 13 residues. CDR3 sequence (DNA): TGCAGCGCGACGGACAGGGGCGGGTATGGCTACACCTTC. Translation gives CSATDRGGYGYTF.

This clone was counted a single time. The V and J genes are TRBV11-2 and TRBJ2-1; TRBD2 matches 7 bases. CDR1 is SGHAT, CDR2 FQNNGV, per germline. J lost 2 bases, V lost 2 bases, and 6 bases had no gene match. The CDR3 extends over 16 amino acids. The CDR3 is CASSLLAGATYNEQFF. The DNA of the CDR3 is TGTGCCAGCAGCTTACTGGCGGGAGCCACCTACAATGAGCAGTTCTTC.

The rearrangement joins TRBV2 to TRBJ1-2; D gene ambiguous. CDR1 and CDR2 from the germline V gene are SNHLY and FYNNEI. Trimming cost V 2 bases and J 5 bases, with 12 bases left between them. The CDR3 consists of 14 residues. CDR3 region: CASSEPLGRYGYTF. CDR3 DNA sequence: TGTGCCAGCAGTGAACCTCTAGGCAGATATGGCTACACCTTC.

This clone was seen more than once but under ten times. The chain employs TRBV18 and TRBJ2-7; TRBD2 matches 13 bases. CDR3 size: 19 residues. Germline loops: CDR1 KGHSH, CDR2 LQKENI. The ends lost 3 bases at V and 0 bases at J; junction bases unmatched: 11. This chain's CDR3 is CASSPSGTSGAPSSYEQYF. The CDR3, as DNA: TGTGCCAGCTCACCTTCCGGGACTAGCGGGGCCCCGAGCTCCTACGAGCAGTACTTC.

CDR3 region: CASSLRTVLGSSNQPQHF. The CDR3 DNA is TGTGCCAGCAGCTTAAGGACAGTGCTCGGTTCGAGCAATCAGCCCCAGCATTTT. The V gene is TRBV11-2, the J gene TRBJ1-5; D possibly corresponds to TRBD1 (6 bases). The germline V gene encodes CDR1 SGHAT and CDR2 FQNNGV. Trimming left V 2 bases short and J 1 base short, with 18 bases between. The CDR3 extends over 18 amino acids. The variable domain in full, completed from reference TRBV11-2 and TRBJ1-5, reads EAGVAQSPRYKIIEKRQSVAFWCNPISGHATLYWYQQILGQGPKLLIQFQNNGVVDDSQLPKDRFSAERLKGVDSTLKIQPAKLEDSAVYLCASSLRTVLGSSNQPQHFGDGTRLSIL.

V is TRBV6-5 and J is TRBJ2-7; TRBD2 might be the D (5 bases). V was pared by 3 bases and J by 9 bases, with 18 bases between. The germline V gene has CDR1 MNHEY and CDR2 SVGAGI. The CDR3 is 14 amino acids. The CDR3 loop reads CASSYEPGRSAQYF. The CDR3 DNA follows: TGTGCCAGCAGTTATGAGCCGGGGAGATCGGCGCAGTACTTC.

This clone is a singleton in its sample. The chain employs TRBV15 and TRBJ1-2, with D possibly TRBD1 on 6 matching bases. The CDR3 extends over 13 amino acids. Germline loops: CDR1 LNHNV, CDR2 YYDKDF (reference sequence). Trimming left V 1 base short and J 8 bases short, with 11 bases between. CDR3 amino acids: CATSRGPGEGYTF. In DNA, the CDR3 is TGTGCCACCAGCAGAGGACCAGGGGAAGGCTACACCTTC.

The chain combines TRBV10-3 with TRBJ1-6; 9 bases are a match to TRBD1. V lost 1 base to trimming and J lost 7 bases; unmatched junction nucleotides: 8. CDR1 and CDR2 (germline): ENHRY, SYGVKD. The CDR3 loop spans 17 amino acids. As DNA, the CDR3 is TGTGCCATCAGTGAGTATGGGACAGGGCCGGGGAATTCACCCCTCCACTTT. As protein: CAISEYGTGPGNSPLHF.

This rearrangement joins TRBV5-6 to TRBJ1-1; D gene ambiguous. Per germline, CDR1 SGHDT and CDR2 YYEEEE. This CDR3 has 13 residues. The ends were cut back, 4 bases at V and 0 bases at J, with 7 bases in the middle. The DNA for the CDR3 is TGTGCCAGCAGCCTATCCTTGAACACTGAAGCTTTCTTT. Protein sequence: CASSLSLNTEAFF.

The genes are TRBV5-5 and TRBJ1-1; D might be TRBD1 (6 bases). Trimming shortened V by 3 bases and J by 3 bases, and 18 bases separated the two germline ends. The CDR3 has 16 residues. CDR1 is SGHKS, CDR2 YYEKEE, per germline (reference sequence). DNA for the CDR3: TGTGCCAGCAGCTGGACGGACAGCCCCGGGGACACTGAAGCTTTCTTT. It yields the protein CASSWTDSPGDTEAFF.

The genes are TRBV28 and TRBJ2-5; a possible D gene is TRBD2 (6 bases). V dropped 6 bases and J dropped 5 bases, with 22 bases sitting between them. The CDR3 runs 16 residues. The germline gives CDR1 MDHEN, CDR2 SYDVKM. In nucleotides, the CDR3 is TGTGCCAGCAGCCATACACTAGACGGGAGTTCGGAGACCCAGTACTTC. Protein product: CASSHTLDGSSETQYF.

This chain connects TRBV18 to TRBJ2-4, with 7 bases identical to TRBD1. With 4 bases clipped from V and 3 bases from J, the junction kept 3 bases outside the gene matches. The CDR3 has 14 amino acids. Germline values: CDR1 KGHSH, CDR2 LQKENI. In DNA, the CDR3 is TGTGCCAGCTCACGCGACAGGGACAAAAACATTCAGTACTTC. Its translation is CASSRDRDKNIQYF.

In its sample, this clone was seen once. The CDR3 nucleotides read TGTGCCAGCAACAGGAATACCAATGAAAAACTGTTTTTT. It specifies CASNRNTNEKLFF. The chain employs TRBV12-3 or TRBV12-4 and TRBJ1-4; D perhaps matches TRBD1 (5 bases). The CDR3 has 13 residues. Trimming removed 7 bases at V and 5 bases at J, with 11 bases between.

The V gene is TRBV10-3, the J gene TRBJ2-2; 10 bases agree with TRBD1. Germline CDR1 and CDR2: ENHRY and SYGVKD. The CDR3 sequence is 16 residues long. After removal of 6 bases from V and 5 bases from J, the junction contained 9 bases not matched to a gene. The CDR3 protein is CAIRATGGVWTGELFF. CDR3 DNA: TGTGCCATCAGGGCGACAGGGGGCGTGTGGACCGGGGAGCTGTTTTTT.

This chain joins TRBV21-1 and TRBJ2-3; the DNA was not compared with TRBD2, the D call given in the table. TRBV21-1 is a documented pseudogene. The CDR3 runs 19 residues. CDR3 sequence: CASSTGLAGVEALTDTQYF. The CDR3 DNA reads as TGTGCCAGCAGCACGGGACTAGCGGGGGTCGAGGCCCTCACAGATACGCAGTATTTT.

The chain joins TRBV4-1 to TRBJ1-5, with 10 positions matching TRBD1. This CDR3 spans 14 amino acids. V shed 3 bases and J 4 bases; nucleotides not matched to a gene: 0. Germline assignment: CDR1 MGHRA and CDR2 YSYEKL. This CDR3 reads CASSQDRGNQPQHF. The CDR3 bases are TGCGCCAGCAGCCAGGACAGGGGGAATCAGCCCCAGCATTTT.